Listed here are 6 T cell receptor beta chains from one sample, sequenced in a study of glioma-infiltrating T cells. Using RNA template, CDR3s of TCR alpha and beta were amplified with iRepertoire arm-PCR. Each CDR3 protein is one row after TCRdb ran MiXCR on the multiplex PCR reads. Of approximately 190,000 distinct CDR3 sequences in the sample, roughly 32% were seen once. Sequenced material: glioma tissue, nonneoplastic brain tissue, or PBMCs (not recorded which). The receptors shown here come from a human donor with low-grade glioma or glioblastoma, undergoing nonglioma brain surgery, or in good health (not recorded which).

Comments on this clonotype: At one of its ends the junction is not consistent with the germline gene, which may arise from a read error. The V call is TRBV7-6, the J call TRBJ2-5, with D perhaps TRBD1 or TRBD2 (6 bases each). Germline CDR1 SGHVS, CDR2 FNYEAQ. This CDR3 contains 12 residues. Written as DNA, the CDR3 is TGTGCCAGCAGCTTAGGGAACGACGGGGGCGTGTTT. Translating gives CASSLGNDGGVF.

A note on this clonotype: This may be a read error, as it is one base from a much larger clone. The chain couples TRBV29-1 to TRBJ1-2; D might be TRBD1 (6 bases). The CDR3 consists of 11 residues. The germline CDR1 and CDR2 sequences are SQVTM and ANQGSEA. The CDR3: CIFQRDKGYTF. DNA for the CDR3: TGCATCTTCCAGAGGGACAAGGGCTACACCTTC.

On this clonotype: A much larger clone lies one base from this, so it may be a read error. The V gene is TRBV5-1, the J gene TRBJ1-1; D remains ambiguous. The length of the CDR3 is 14 residues. Germline V gene sequence: CDR1 SGHRS, CDR2 YFSETQ. The CDR3 DNA is TGCGCCAGCAGCGACCAGAGGTTTCACACTGACGCTTTCTTT. Translated: CASSDQRFHTDAFF.

Points on this clonotype: This clone may be a read error of a much larger clone one base away. This chain joins TRBV3-1 and TRBJ1-3; no definite D call. The CDR3 runs 17 residues. CDR1 is LGHDT, CDR2 YNNKEL, per germline (reference sequence). Between the trimmed V and J ends, which lost 1 base and 3 bases, there was a span of 16 bases. The CDR3 is CASSQGQVWAIGNTIYF. As DNA, the CDR3 is TGTGCCAGCAGCCAAGGTCAAGTGTGGGCAATTGGAAACACCATATATTTT.

In this sample, this clonotype turned up once. The chain carries TRBV12-3 or TRBV12-4 and TRBJ2-5; 9 nucleotides align to TRBD1. V was pared by 10 bases and J by 1 base, with 10 bases of the junction left unmatched. This CDR3 has 15 amino acids. In DNA, the CDR3 is TGTGCCATCAATTTGACAGGGGGAGTCCAAGAGACCCAGTACTTC. Protein product: CAINLTGGVQETQYF.

The chain links TRBV11-2 to TRBJ2-2, with TRBD2 identical over 7 bases. The CDR3 runs to 17 residues. V gave up 3 bases and J gave up 3 bases; unmatched junction bases: 10. Germline V gives CDR1 SGHAT, CDR2 FQNNGV. The DNA for the CDR3 is TGTGCCAGCAGCTTCGTGGGGGGGATCGCGTACACCGGGGAGCTGTTTTTT. Translating it yields CASSFVGGIAYTGELFF.